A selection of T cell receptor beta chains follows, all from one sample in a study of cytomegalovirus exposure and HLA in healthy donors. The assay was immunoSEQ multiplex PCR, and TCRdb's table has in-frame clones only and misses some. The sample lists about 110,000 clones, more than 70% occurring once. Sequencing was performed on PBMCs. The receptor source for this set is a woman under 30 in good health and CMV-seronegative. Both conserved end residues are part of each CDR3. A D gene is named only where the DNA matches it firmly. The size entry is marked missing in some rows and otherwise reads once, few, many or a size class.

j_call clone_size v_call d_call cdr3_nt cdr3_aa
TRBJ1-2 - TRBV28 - TGTGCCAGCAGTTTATACTCAGGGGCGCCCTATGGCTACACCTTC CASSLYSGAPYGYTF
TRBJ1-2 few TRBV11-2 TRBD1 TGTGCCAGCAGCTTAGGGACAGGGAATAACTATGGCTACACCTTC CASSLGTGNNYGYTF
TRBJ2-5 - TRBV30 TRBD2 TGTGCCTGGAGTCCCTCCTCGGGGCTAGCGGGGGCCCCCAATCAAGAGACCCAGTACTTC CAWSPSSGLAGAPNQETQYF
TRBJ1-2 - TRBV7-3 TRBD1 TGTGCCAGCAGCTTAAGAGATGGGACAGGGGGCGCCTTC CASSLRDGTGGAF
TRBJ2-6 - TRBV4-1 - TGCGCCAGCAGCCAAGTTGAGGGGGTCTCTGGGGCCAACGTCCTGACTTTC CASSQVEGVSGANVLTF
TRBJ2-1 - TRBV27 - TGTGCCAGCAGTTCCCGCAATGAGCAGTTCTTC CASSSRNEQFF
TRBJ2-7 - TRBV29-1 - TGCAGCGTTGCGCTGGACACCTACGAGCAGTACTTC CSVALDTYEQYF
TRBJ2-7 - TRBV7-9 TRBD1 TGTGCCAGCAACTCCCGGGACAGGGGGCACGAGCAGTACTTC CASNSRDRGHEQYF
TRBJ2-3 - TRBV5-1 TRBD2 TGCGCCAGCAGCTTGGCCATGAGCGGGAGGGGCGCAGATACGCAGTATTTT CASSLAMSGRGADTQYF
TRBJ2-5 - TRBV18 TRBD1 TGTGCCAGCTCAACCGGGACAGGGGAGACCCAGTACTTC CASSTGTGETQYF
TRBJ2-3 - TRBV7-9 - TGTGCCAGCTATTCCCGAGCGGAGCAGTATTTT CASYSRAEQYF
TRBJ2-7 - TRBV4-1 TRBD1 TGCGCCAGCAGCCAAGAGATGACAGGGGGAGAGCAGTACTTC CASSQEMTGGEQYF
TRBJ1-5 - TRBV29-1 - TGCAGCGTCACGGAGAGGGCTAATCAGCCCCAGCATTTT CSVTERANQPQHF
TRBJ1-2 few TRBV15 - TGTGCCACCAGCCCCGGCTATGGCTACACCTTC CATSPGYGYTF
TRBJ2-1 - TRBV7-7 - TGTGCCAGCAGCTTATCCTACTACTACAATGAGCAGTTCTTC CASSLSYYYNEQFF
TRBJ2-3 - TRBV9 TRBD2 TGTGCCAGCAGCTCCCCCCTTGCGGGGGGCCTCACAGATACGCAGTATTTT CASSSPLAGGLTDTQYF
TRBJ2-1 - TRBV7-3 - TGTGCCAGCAGCAATCAGGGCAGTCTCAATGAGCAGTTCTTC CASSNQGSLNEQFF
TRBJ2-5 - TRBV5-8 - TGTGCCAGCAGCTTGGGACGTCAACCCCCGGGACAAGAGACCCAGTACTTC CASSLGRQPPGQETQYF
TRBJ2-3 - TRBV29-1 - TGCAGCGTTGAAGTACCGACTACCTGGGGCACAGATACGCAGTATTTT CSVEVPTTWGTDTQYF
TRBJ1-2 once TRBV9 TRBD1 TGTGCCAGCAGTACGACAGGGGTCGGCTACACCTTC CASSTTGVGYTF
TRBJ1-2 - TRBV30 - TGTGCCTGGAGCGAGGGATCCAACTATGGCTACACCTTC CAWSEGSNYGYTF
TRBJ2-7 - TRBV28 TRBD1 TGTGCCAGCAGTATCGCCGGGACAGGCTACGAGCAGTACTTC CASSIAGTGYEQYF
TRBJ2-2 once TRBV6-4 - TGTGCCAGCAGTGACTCACAGGACACCGGGGAGCTGTTTTTT CASSDSQDTGELFF
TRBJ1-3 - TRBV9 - TGTGCCAGCAGCGTGGGTGACTCATCTGGAAACACCATATATTTT CASSVGDSSGNTIYF
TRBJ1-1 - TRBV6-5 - TGTGCCAGCAGTTACTCGGCAGGGTCGAACACTGAAGCTTTCTTT CASSYSAGSNTEAFF
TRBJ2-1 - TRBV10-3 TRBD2 TGTGCCATCAGTTATCATTCGACTAGCGCCCTTTACAATGAGCAGTTCTTC CAISYHSTSALYNEQFF
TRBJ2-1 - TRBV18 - TGTGCCAGCTCACCCAGGACAACCAATGAGCAGTTCTTC CASSPRTTNEQFF
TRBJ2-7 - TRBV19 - TGTGCCAGTAGGCTAGGACAGTGGAGCTCCTACGAGCAGTACTTC CASRLGQWSSYEQYF
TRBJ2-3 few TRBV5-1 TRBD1 TGCGCCAGCAGCTTGGACGGGACAGGCAACACAGATACGCAGTATTTT CASSLDGTGNTDTQYF
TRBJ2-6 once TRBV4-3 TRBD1 TGCGCCAGCAGCCGCAGGACAGGGGCATCTGGGGCCAACGTCCTGACTTTC CASSRRTGASGANVLTF
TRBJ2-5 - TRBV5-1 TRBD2 TGCGCCAGCAGCTTATCCTCTAGCGGGAGGGTAGAGACCCAGTACTTC CASSLSSSGRVETQYF
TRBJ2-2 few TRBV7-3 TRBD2 TGTGCCAGCAGTTCCGGACTAGCGGGGACCGGGGAGCTGTTTTTT CASSSGLAGTGELFF
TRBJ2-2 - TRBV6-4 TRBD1 TGTGCCAGCAGTGACTCGGGACAGGGGAACACCGGGGAGCTGTTTTTT CASSDSGQGNTGELFF
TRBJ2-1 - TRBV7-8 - TGTGCCAGCAGCTTAGCGCTAGGGACTGGGAATGAGCAGTTCTTC CASSLALGTGNEQFF
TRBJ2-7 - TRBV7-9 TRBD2 TGTGCCAGCAGCCTTTTTAACCCCGGGACTAGCGGTTACGAGCAGTACTTC CASSLFNPGTSGYEQYF
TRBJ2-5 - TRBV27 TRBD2 TGTGCCAGCTCTAGCGGGAGGGCCGGAGGGGAGACCCAGTACTTC CASSSGRAGGETQYF
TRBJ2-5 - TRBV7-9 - TGTGCCAGCAGTTTAGAGGGCGAGAGGAGGAGGCACTTC CASSLEGERRRHF
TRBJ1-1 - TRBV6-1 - TGTGCCAGCAGAAAACAGGTTAACACTGAAGCTTTCTTT CASRKQVNTEAFF